This TCR beta chain is drawn from a study of blood T cell repertoires in COVID-19. Study-level background: Italy, Spain and the United States were the sources of the convalescent and acute COVID-19 samples. Sources were T cells, B-cell-depleted T cells, or PBMCs; the material itself was cDNA or gDNA.

This clone has only one observation. Authors' analysis steps: Estimation of nucleated cell counts relied on the amplification of reference gene primers. Here immunoSEQ multiplex PCR was the method, and the copy in TCRdb shows in-frame clones only, minus some. V, J and clone size reflect that table, while D and trimming were determined from the DNA. The table has 88,000 or so clones, about 85% seen once; the top ten hold about 4%. The sample was peripheral blood. The receptor comes from a man in his fifties or sixties with acute or convalescent COVID-19.

CDR3: CASSGGTSNQPQHF. As DNA, the CDR3 is TGTGCCAGCAGCGGGGGGACTAGCAATCAGCCCCAGCATTTT. The chain recombines TRBV5-5 with TRBJ1-5; D perhaps matches TRBD1 (5 bases). The V end lost 4 bases, the J end lost 0 bases, and 8 bases lay between the germline ends. CDR1 SGHKS and CDR2 YYEKEE come from the germline V gene (reference sequence). The length of the CDR3 is 14 residues.